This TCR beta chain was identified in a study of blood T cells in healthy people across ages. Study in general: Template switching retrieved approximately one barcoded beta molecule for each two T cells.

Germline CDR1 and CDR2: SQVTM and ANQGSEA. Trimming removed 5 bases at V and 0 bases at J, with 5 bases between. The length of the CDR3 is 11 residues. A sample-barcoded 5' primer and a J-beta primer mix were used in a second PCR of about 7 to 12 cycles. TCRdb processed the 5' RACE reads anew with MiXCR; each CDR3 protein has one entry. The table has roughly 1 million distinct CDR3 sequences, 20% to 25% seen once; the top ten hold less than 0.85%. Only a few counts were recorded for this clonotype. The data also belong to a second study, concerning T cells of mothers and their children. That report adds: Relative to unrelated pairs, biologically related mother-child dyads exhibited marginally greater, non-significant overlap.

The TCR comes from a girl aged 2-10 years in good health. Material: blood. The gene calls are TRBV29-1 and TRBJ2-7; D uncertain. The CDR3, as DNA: TGCAGCGTTAAGAGCTCCTACGAGCAGTACTTC. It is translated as CSVKSSYEQYF.